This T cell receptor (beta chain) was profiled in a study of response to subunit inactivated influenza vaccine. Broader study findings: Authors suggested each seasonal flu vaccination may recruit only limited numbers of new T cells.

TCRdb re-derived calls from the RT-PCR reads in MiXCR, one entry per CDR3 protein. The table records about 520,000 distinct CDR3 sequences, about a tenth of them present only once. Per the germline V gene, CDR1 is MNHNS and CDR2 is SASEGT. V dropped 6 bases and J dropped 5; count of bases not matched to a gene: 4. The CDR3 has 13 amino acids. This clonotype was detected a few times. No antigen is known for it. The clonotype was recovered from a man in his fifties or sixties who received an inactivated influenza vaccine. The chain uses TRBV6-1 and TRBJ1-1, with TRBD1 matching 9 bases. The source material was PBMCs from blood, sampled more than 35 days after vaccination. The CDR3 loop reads CASRNRGHTEAFF. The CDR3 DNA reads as TGTGCCAGCAGGAACAGGGGGCATACTGAAGCTTTCTTT.